This T cell receptor (beta chain) originates from a study of T-cell reconstitution after alpha-beta-depleted transplantation in children (TCRdb year 2016). Some background on the complete study: Using TCR repertoire profiling, the study followed T-cell immune reconstitution in a quantitative way in children after TCRalphabeta/CD19-depleted allogeneic hematopoietic cell transplantation. Results and caveats for the whole study, not just this receptor: Over the following months the frequencies of hyperexpanded clones went down, and after one year T-cell counts and TCRbeta diversity were mostly credited to newly produced T cells. Apparently early alphabetaT-cell count recovery about two months after transplant reportedly relied on only several hundred rapidly expanded clones derived from non-depleted graft cells. In some patients, the high TCRbeta diversity seen at day 60 was put down to recipient T cells and intrathymic progenitors that had survived conditioning.

Reading the germline V gene gives CDR1 SGHAT and CDR2 FQNNGV. There are 17 amino acids in the CDR3, from cysteine to phenylalanine inclusive. Just the 51-base CDR3 DNA is kept, in frame starting at base 1. Germline trimming amounts to 7 bases on V and 0 bases on J, with 12 as the count of junction bases outside the gene matches. Sample treatment or condition, as interpreted from the label and publication: allogeneic hematopoietic cell transplantation with graft depleted of TCRalphabeta T cells and CD19 B cells. TCRalphabeta/CD19-depleted allogeneic hematopoietic cell grafts were given to the transplant recipients, all of whom were children. Library preparation used PCR. The sequencing machine was an Illumina HiSeq 2500. Molecular barcoding was employed in the preparation of TCR libraries, with unique molecular identifiers being used to normalize TCRbeta repertoire quantification. The public reads were run again by TCRdb, first through fastp at Q25 and then through MiXCR, and only productive beta chains were kept. A single entry per CDR3 protein holds the most common genes and DNA from its merged rows. In this sample the table shows fewer than 550,000 distinct CDR3 sequences, 15% to 20% of which occur a single time. Approximately 29% of the sample lies in the top ten.

With respect to this clonotype: The antigen it recognizes is unknown. No qualities accompany the bases; no much larger clone lies one base away.

The source was PBMCs, mostly from graft donor cells, collected 360 days after TCRalphabeta/CD19-depleted stem cell transplant. This TCR was recovered from a boy under three years old who had a stem cell transplant for Wiskott-Aldrich syndrome, so the T cells may come from the graft donor. The sequence links TRBV11-2 to TRBJ2-1; 7 central nucleotides agree with TRBD2. The nucleotides are TGTGCCAGCACCTCGGGGGGTGGAGTTCACTCCTACAATGAGCAGTTCTTC. Translated, it reads CASTSGGGVHSYNEQFF.